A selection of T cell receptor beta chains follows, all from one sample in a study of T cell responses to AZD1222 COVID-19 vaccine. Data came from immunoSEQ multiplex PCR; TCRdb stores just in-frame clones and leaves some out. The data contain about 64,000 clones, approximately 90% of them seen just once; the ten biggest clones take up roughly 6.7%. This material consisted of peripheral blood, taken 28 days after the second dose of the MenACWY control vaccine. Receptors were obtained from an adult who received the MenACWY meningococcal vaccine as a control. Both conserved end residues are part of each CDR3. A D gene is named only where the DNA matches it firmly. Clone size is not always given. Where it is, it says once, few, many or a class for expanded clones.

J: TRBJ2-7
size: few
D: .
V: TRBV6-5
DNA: TGTGCCAGCAAACGGAGGGACGAGCAGTACTTC
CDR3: CASKRRDEQYF

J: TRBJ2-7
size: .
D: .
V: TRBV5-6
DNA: TGTGCCAGCAGCTTGGGCCCGGGGGAAACAGGGCAGTACTTC
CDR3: CASSLGPGETGQYF

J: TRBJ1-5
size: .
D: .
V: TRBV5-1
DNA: TGCGCCAGCAGCTTGGACGGGGAGGGACAGCCCCAGCATTTT
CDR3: CASSLDGEGQPQHF

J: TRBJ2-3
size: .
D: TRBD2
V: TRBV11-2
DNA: TGTGCCAGCAGCCCCTCCGGGACTAGCGGGAGGGGAACAGATACGCAGTATTTT
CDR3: CASSPSGTSGRGTDTQYF

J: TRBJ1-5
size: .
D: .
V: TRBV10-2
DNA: TGCGCCAGCAGTGATCAGTATAGCAATCAGCCCCAGCATTTT
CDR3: CASSDQYSNQPQHF

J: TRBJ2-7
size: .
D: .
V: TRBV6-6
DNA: TGTGCCAGCCGTAGCGAGAAATGGGAGCAGTACTTC
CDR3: CASRSEKWEQYF

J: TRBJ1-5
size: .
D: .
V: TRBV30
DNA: TGTGCCTGGAGTGGCGGGCCCGGCGGACAGCCCCAGCATTTT
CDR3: CAWSGGPGGQPQHF

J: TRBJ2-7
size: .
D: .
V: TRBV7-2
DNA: TGTGCCAGCAGCGCCGGACAGAACCATTACGAGCAGTACTTC
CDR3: CASSAGQNHYEQYF

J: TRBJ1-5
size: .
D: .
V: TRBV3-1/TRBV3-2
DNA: TGTGCCAGCAGCCAAGGAGCTAATCAGCCCCAGCATTTT
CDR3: CASSQGANQPQHF

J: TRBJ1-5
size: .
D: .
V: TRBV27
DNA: TGTGCCAGCGGTCTTGGGATCGTGGGGCCCCAGCATTTT
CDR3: CASGLGIVGPQHF

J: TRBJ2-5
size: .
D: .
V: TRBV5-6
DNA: TGTGCCAGCAGCCCGGGGACGTCTGTTAGATCCCAGTACTTC
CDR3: CASSPGTSVRSQYF

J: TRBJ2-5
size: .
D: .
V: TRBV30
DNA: TGTGCCTGGCGTCCCGTCGGGAGTGGAGTGGAGACCCAGTACTTC
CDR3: CAWRPVGSGVETQYF

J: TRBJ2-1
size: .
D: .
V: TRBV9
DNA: TGTGCCAGCAGCGTAGCCCTCCCGGGGCTAGGGGCCTACAATGAGCAGTTCTTC
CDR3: CASSVALPGLGAYNEQFF

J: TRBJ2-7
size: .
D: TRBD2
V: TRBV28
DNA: TGTGCCAGCAGTTTAGGGGGACTAGCGGGAGGCCTTGGGTTGAACGAGCAGTACTTC
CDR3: CASSLGGLAGGLGLNEQYF

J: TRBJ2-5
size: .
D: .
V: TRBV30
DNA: TGTGCCTGGAGTGCGGACCCGGCAGGGCCTTCGCAGACCCAGTACTTC
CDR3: CAWSADPAGPSQTQYF